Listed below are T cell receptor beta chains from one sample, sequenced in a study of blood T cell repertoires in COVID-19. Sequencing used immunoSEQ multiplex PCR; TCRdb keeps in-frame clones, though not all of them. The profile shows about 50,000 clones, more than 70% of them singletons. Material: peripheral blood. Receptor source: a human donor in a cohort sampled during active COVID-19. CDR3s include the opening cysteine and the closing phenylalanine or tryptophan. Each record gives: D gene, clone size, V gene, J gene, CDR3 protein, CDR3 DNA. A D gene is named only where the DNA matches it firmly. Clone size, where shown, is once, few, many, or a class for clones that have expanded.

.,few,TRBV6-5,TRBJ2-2,CASRPTQGMVGELFF,TGTGCCAGCAGGCCTACTCAGGGGATGGTGGGGGAGCTGTTTTTT
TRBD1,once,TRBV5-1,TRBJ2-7,CASSRFGQGASYEQYF,TGCGCCAGCAGCCGATTTGGACAGGGGGCTTCCTACGAGCAGTACTTC
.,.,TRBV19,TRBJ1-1,CASSSRRDGTEAFF,TGTGCCAGTAGTAGCCGACGGGATGGCACTGAAGCTTTCTTT
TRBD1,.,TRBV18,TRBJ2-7,CASSPDLGQGAYEQYF,TGTGCCAGCTCACCGGATTTGGGACAGGGCGCTTACGAGCAGTACTTC
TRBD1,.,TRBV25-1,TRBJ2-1,CASRGDSLAYNEQFF,TGTGCCAGCAGGGGGGACAGTCTTGCCTACAATGAGCAGTTCTTC
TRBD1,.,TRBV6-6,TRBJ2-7,CASSRLRSGTGGSYEQYF,TGTGCCAGCAGCCGACTACGATCCGGGACAGGGGGCTCCTACGAGCAGTACTTC
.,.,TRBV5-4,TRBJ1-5,CASSLGGSNQPQHF,TGTGCCAGCAGCTTGGGAGGGAGCAATCAGCCCCAGCATTTT
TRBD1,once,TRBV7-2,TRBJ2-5,CASTPALDRGWGETQYF,TGTGCCAGCACCCCTGCACTTGACAGGGGGTGGGGGGAGACCCAGTACTTC
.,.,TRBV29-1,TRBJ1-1,CSVLTENTEAFF,TGCAGCGTCTTGACAGAGAACACTGAAGCTTTCTTT
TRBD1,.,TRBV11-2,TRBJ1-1,CASSLGTDRAKAFF,TGTGCCAGCAGCTTAGGGACCGACAGGGCGAAAGCTTTCTTT
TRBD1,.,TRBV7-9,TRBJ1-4,CASSLSRAGGNEKLFF,TGTGCCAGCAGCCTCTCCCGGGCAGGGGGGAATGAAAAACTGTTTTTT
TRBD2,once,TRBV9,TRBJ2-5,CASSVRLAGGRETQYF,TGTGCCAGCAGCGTTAGACTAGCGGGGGGGCGAGAGACCCAGTACTTC
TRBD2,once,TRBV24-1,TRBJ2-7,CASPGRGTSGGPTSYEQYF,TGTGCCTCCCCCGGGAGGGGGACTAGCGGGGGGCCAACCTCCTACGAGCAGTACTTC
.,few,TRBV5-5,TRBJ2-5,CASSPQPDSNQETQYF,TGTGCCAGCAGCCCACAGCCCGACAGTAACCAAGAGACCCAGTACTTC
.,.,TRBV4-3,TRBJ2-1,CASSQSLTRNEQFF,TGCGCCAGCAGCCAGTCACTGACACGGAATGAGCAGTTCTTC
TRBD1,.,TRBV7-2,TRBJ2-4,CASSQDRVWTKNIQYF,TGTGCCAGCAGCCAAGACAGGGTATGGACCAAAAACATTCAGTACTTC
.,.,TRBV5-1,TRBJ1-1,CASSLGGETEAFF,TGCGCCAGCAGCTTGGGGGGAGAAACTGAAGCTTTCTTT
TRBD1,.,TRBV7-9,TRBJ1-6,CASSQGQQPSPLHF,TGTGCCAGCAGCCAGGGACAGCAGCCTTCACCCCTCCACTTT
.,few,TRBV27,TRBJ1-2,CASSLWAQGPGYTF,TGTGCCAGCAGTTTATGGGCCCAAGGTCCTGGCTACACCTTC
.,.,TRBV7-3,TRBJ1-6,CASSLRQNSPLHF,TGTGCCAGCAGCTTAAGGCAGAATTCACCCCTCCACTTT
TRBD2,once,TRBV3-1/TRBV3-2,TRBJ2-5,CASSHASRTSGDQETQYF,TGTGCCAGCAGCCACGCCTCGAGGACTAGCGGGGACCAAGAGACCCAGTACTTC
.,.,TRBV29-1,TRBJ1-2,CSVEDRQGSDYGYTF,TGCAGCGTTGAAGATCGGCAGGGGTCGGACTATGGCTACACCTTC
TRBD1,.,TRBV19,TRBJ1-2,CASSGPGQGNYGYTF,TGTGCCAGTAGCGGACCGGGACAGGGAAACTATGGCTACACCTTC
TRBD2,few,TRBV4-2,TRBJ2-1,CASSQEGSGRGYNEQFF,TGTGCCAGCAGCCAAGAGGGGAGCGGGAGGGGGTACAATGAGCAGTTCTTC
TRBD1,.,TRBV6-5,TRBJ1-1,CASSPSTGVGAFF,TGTGCCAGCAGCCCCTCGACAGGGGTCGGTGCTTTCTTT
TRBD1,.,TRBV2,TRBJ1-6,CASSPDRGIYSPLHF,TGTGCCAGCAGTCCGGACAGGGGGATTTACTCACCCCTCCACTTT
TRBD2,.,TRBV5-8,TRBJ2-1,CASTLQSGAYNEQFF,TGTGCCAGCACCCTCCAGAGCGGGGCGTACAATGAGCAGTTCTTC
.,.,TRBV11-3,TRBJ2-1,CASSLERGEQFF,TGTGCCAGCAGCTTAGAGCGGGGTGAGCAGTTCTTC
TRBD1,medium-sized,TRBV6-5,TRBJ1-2,CASSRRDRGDGYTF,TGTGCCAGCAGTCGACGAGACAGGGGAGATGGCTACACCTTC
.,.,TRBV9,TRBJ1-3,CASSVITGNTIYF,TGTGCCAGCAGCGTAATAACTGGAAACACCATATATTTT
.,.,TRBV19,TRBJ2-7,CASSYYGGPYEQYF,TGTGCCAGTAGCTATTACGGGGGACCCTACGAGCAGTACTTC
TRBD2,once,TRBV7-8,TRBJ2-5,CASSLALAGAETQYF,TGTGCCAGCAGCTTAGCCCTAGCGGGGGCAGAGACCCAGTACTTC
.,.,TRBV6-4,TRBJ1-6,CASSPGNNNSPLHF,TGTGCCAGCAGTCCGGGAAATAATAATTCACCCCTCCACTTT
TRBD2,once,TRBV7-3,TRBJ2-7,CASSNGLAGEQYF,TGTGCCAGCAGCAACGGACTAGCGGGCGAGCAGTACTTC
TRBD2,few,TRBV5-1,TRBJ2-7,CASSPGLAGAYEQYF,TGCGCCAGCAGCCCTGGACTAGCGGGAGCCTACGAGCAGTACTTC
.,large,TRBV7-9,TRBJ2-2,CASSLVATGGELFF,TGTGCCAGCAGCTTAGTCGCGACGGGCGGGGAGCTGTTTTTT
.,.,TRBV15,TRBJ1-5,CATSRDRGQPQHF,TGTGCCACCAGCAGAGATAGAGGTCAGCCCCAGCATTTT
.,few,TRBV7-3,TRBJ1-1,CASSSGGGNTEAFF,TGTGCCAGCAGCTCCGGAGGAGGGAACACTGAAGCTTTCTTT
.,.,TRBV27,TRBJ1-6,CASSPSAGGNNSPLHF,TGTGCCAGCAGTCCCAGCGCGGGGGGGAATAATTCACCCCTCCACTTT
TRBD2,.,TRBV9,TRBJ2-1,CASSVEGRGQGDNEQFF,TGTGCCAGCAGCGTAGAGGGGAGGGGTCAAGGAGACAATGAGCAGTTCTTC
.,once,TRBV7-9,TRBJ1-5,CASSSSREGQPQHF,TGTGCCAGCAGCTCTTCCAGGGAAGGCCAGCCCCAGCATTTT
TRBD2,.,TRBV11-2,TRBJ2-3,CASSLGPSGGRTDTQYF,TGTGCCAGCAGCTTAGGCCCTAGCGGGGGGCGCACAGATACGCAGTATTTT
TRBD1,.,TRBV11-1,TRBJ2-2,CASKSGTGYSGELFF,TGTGCCAGCAAATCCGGGACAGGGTATAGCGGGGAGCTGTTTTTT
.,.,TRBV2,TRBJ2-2,CASSRGIGGSGELFF,TGTGCCAGCAGCCGTGGTATAGGGGGTTCCGGGGAGCTGTTTTTT
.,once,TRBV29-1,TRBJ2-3,CSVVYRSPTDTQYF,TGCAGCGTTGTCTACCGAAGCCCCACAGATACGCAGTATTTT
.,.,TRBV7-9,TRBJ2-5,CASSSPRTGTSQETQYF,TGTGCCAGCAGCTCGCCCAGAACCGGGACAAGCCAAGAGACCCAGTACTTC
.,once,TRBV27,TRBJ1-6,CASSPRGGSPLHF,TGTGCCAGCAGTCCCAGAGGGGGATCACCCCTCCACTTT
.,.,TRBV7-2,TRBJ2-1,CASSLGLRGSNEQFF,TGTGCCAGCAGCTTAGGCCTCCGGGGAAGCAATGAGCAGTTCTTC
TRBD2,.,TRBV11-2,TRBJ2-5,CASSRRTSALQETQYF,TGTGCCAGCAGCCGGAGAACTAGCGCCCTCCAAGAGACCCAGTACTTC
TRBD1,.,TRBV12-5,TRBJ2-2,CASGLVRKLETQGARAGELFF,TGTGCTAGTGGTTTGGTTCGTAAACTAGAGACCCAGGGGGCGCGGGCCGGGGAGCTGTTTTTT